These 30 T cell receptor beta chains were all obtained from the same sample, sequenced in a study of response to subunit inactivated influenza vaccine. MiXCR, run by TCRdb on the RT-PCR reads, gives a single entry per CDR3 protein. Among 530,000 or so distinct CDR3 sequences listed, less than 15% were seen once. The specimen was PBMCs from blood, collected 11 to 12 days after vaccination. Source of these receptors: a man in his fifties who received an inactivated influenza vaccine.

The chain has TRBV3-1 and TRBJ2-7, with a possible D match to TRBD2 (6 bases). This CDR3 is 13 amino acids long. Germline V gene sequence: CDR1 LGHDT, CDR2 YNNKEL (reference sequence). Trimming took 4 bases from V and 3 from J, leaving 10 bases between them. CDR3 nucleotide sequence: TGTGCCAGCAGCCGCCTGGGACTCTACGAGCAGTACTTC. This codes for CASSRLGLYEQYF.

The table lists this clonotype with many counts. This chain connects TRBV4-3 to TRBJ2-1, with D uncertain. CDR3 size: 15 residues. Trimming took off 1 base at V and 7 bases at J, with 14 bases between the two ends. Germline CDR1 reads LGHNA; CDR2 reads YSLEER. As DNA, the CDR3 is TGCGCCAGCAGCCAAGTTATCGATACCACAAATGAGCAGTTCTTC. Protein sequence: CASSQVIDTTNEQFF.

The genes are TRBV6-5 and TRBJ2-1; 8 positions match TRBD2. The CDR3 contains 13 residues. Germline CDR1 and CDR2: MNHEY and SVGAGI. V dropped 2 bases and J dropped 6; count of bases not matched to a gene: 0. The CDR3 nucleotides read TGTGCCAGCAGTTACGGGACTAGCAATGAGCAGTTCTTC. It yields the protein CASSYGTSNEQFF.

This clonotype was picked up many times. The chain couples TRBV5-1 to TRBJ2-7; D might be TRBD1 (5 bases). CDR1 and CDR2 from the germline V gene are SGHRS and YFSETQ. The CDR3 contains 14 residues. V lost 2 bases and J 0 bases, leaving 9 bases between the germline ends. DNA of the CDR3: TGCGCCAGCAGCTTAAGGGGCTTCTCCTACGAGCAGTACTTC. Translating it yields CASSLRGFSYEQYF.

Comments on this clonotype: This may be a read error: a much more frequent sequence differs by one nucleotide. The J gene is TRBJ1-4, the V gene TRBV5-1, with TRBD1 matching 7 bases. Trimming cost V 4 bases and J 4 bases; bases outside gene matches: 16. Germline V lookup: CDR1 SGHRS, CDR2 YFSETQ. The CDR3 sequence is 18 residues long. The CDR3 loop reads CASSPGQDRFRSNEKLFF. The CDR3 DNA reads as TGCGCCAGCAGCCCCGGACAGGATCGATTCCGGAGTAATGAAAAACTGTTTTTT. Looking up the rest from reference TRBV5-1 and TRBJ1-4 gives the full variable domain: KAGVTQTPRYLIKTRGQQVTLSCSPISGHRSVSWYQQTPGQGLQFLFEYFSETQRNKGNFPGRFSGRQFSNSRSEMNVSTLELGDSALYLCASSPGQDRFRSNEKLFFGSGTQLSVL.

This clonotype was seen at least ten times. The chain combines TRBV7-9 with TRBJ2-3; D is unclear. The CDR3 consists of 11 residues. Germline assignment: CDR1 SEHNR and CDR2 FQNEAQ (reference sequence). V lost 6 bases and J 2 bases, leaving 3 bases between the germline ends. CDR3 loop: CASRITDTQYF. The CDR3 DNA is TGTGCCAGCAGGATCACAGATACGCAGTATTTT.

A word on this clonotype: The junction departs from germline at one end; a sequencing error may be responsible. V gene TRBV4-3 combines with J gene TRBJ2-2; D is possibly TRBD1 (6 bases). The CDR3 totals 15 residues. Germline assignment: CDR1 LGHNA and CDR2 YSLEER. The CDR3 sequence is CASRQEGVSTGELFF. Here the CDR3 DNA reads TGCGCCAGCAGACAAGAGGGGGTTTCAACCGGGGAGCTGTTTTTT.

This clonotype was observed many times. CDR3 in DNA: TGTGCCAGCAGTTTTAGGGACAGGGGGACCTACGAGCAGTACTTC. Translated, it gives CASSFRDRGTYEQYF. This chain links TRBV12-3 or TRBV12-4 with TRBJ2-7, with 11 bases matching TRBD1. Unmatched junction bases numbered 3, after V lost 3 bases and J lost 2 bases. This CDR3 has 15 residues.

V is TRBV7-9 and J is TRBJ2-7; D call uncertain. The CDR3 sequence is 14 residues long. The V and J ends lost 2 bases and 2 bases respectively, with 10 bases between them. Germline CDR1 is SEHNR and CDR2 is FQNEAQ (reference sequence). The CDR3: CASSLKGSAYEQYF. The CDR3 nucleotides are TGTGCCAGCAGCTTAAAGGGATCAGCCTACGAGCAGTACTTC.

The J gene is TRBJ1-5, the V gene TRBV2; 7 nucleotides agree with TRBD1. The CDR3 runs to 17 residues. Germline V lookup: CDR1 SNHLY, CDR2 FYNNEI. The J segment lost 7 bases and the V segment lost 8 bases, leaving 20 bases of the junction unmatched. The CDR3 sequence is CASSSGGTVLKWQPQHF. The CDR3 coding sequence is TGTGCCAGCTCATCTGGCGGGACAGTTCTTAAGTGGCAGCCCCAGCATTTT.

This clonotype was detected ten times or more. CDR3 in DNA: TGCAGCGTTACAGAGTTCAGCACAGATACGCAGTATTTT. Its translation is CSVTEFSTDTQYF. This sequence joins TRBV29-1 and TRBJ2-3, with D unresolved. Germline V gene data show CDR1 as SQVTM and CDR2 as ANQGSEA. V lost 5 bases and J 0 bases, leaving 9 bases between the germline ends. The CDR3 runs to 13 residues.

This clonotype has ten or more counts. The chain is built from TRBV24-1 and TRBJ2-1, with TRBD1 matching over 8 bases. Germline CDR1 and CDR2: KGHDR and SFDVKD. The CDR3 totals 15 residues. With 4 bases clipped from V and 7 bases from J, the junction kept 8 bases outside the gene matches. The chain's CDR3 is CATSEGAGGLNEQFF. The CDR3 nucleotides are TGTGCCACCAGTGAGGGGGCAGGGGGCTTAAATGAGCAGTTCTTC.

The chain carries TRBV2 and TRBJ2-3, with 7 bases identical to TRBD2. Germline V CDR1 and CDR2: SNHLY, FYNNEI. V lost 4 bases and J lost 2; bases outside the gene matches: 9. The CDR3 is 16 amino acids. CDR3: CASSGLGGRPTDTQYF. The CDR3 DNA reads as TGTGCCAGCAGTGGTCTTGGCGGGAGACCCACAGATACGCAGTATTTT.

In its sample, this clonotype was seen many times. The chain is built from TRBV7-2 and TRBJ2-4; a possible D gene is TRBD1 (6 bases). Trimming left V 4 bases short and J 0 bases short, with 16 bases between. The germline CDR1 and CDR2 sequences are SGHTA and FQGNSA. The length of the CDR3 is 17 residues. CDR3 loop: CASSSFRTVLAKNIQYF. The CDR3 DNA reads TGTGCCAGCAGCTCCTTTAGGACAGTACTAGCCAAAAACATTCAGTACTTC.

This clonotype was seen a handful of times. The chain joins TRBV5-1 to TRBJ2-5, with D possibly called TRBD1 or TRBD2 (5 bases each). The V gene lost 4 bases and the J gene lost 1 base, with 17 bases spanning the gap. Germline-derived CDR1 and CDR2 are SGHRS and YFSETQ. The CDR3 sequence is 16 residues long. CDR3 sequence reads: CASSPDPGRGQETQYF. The CDR3 nucleotides read TGCGCCAGCAGCCCGGATCCGGGACGGGGCCAAGAGACCCAGTACTTC.

This clonotype came up a few times. The chain couples TRBV6-1 to TRBJ2-2; a possible D gene is TRBD2 (6 bases). CDR3 length equals 15 residues. CDR1 and CDR2 from the germline V gene are MNHNS and SASEGT. With 10 bases removed from V and 2 bases from J, the gap between germline ends came to 17 bases. CDR3 in DNA: TGTGCCACCAGACCCGGGGGTCAAAACACCGGGGAGCTGTTTTTT. Translation gives CATRPGGQNTGELFF.

This clonotype came up a few times. The rearrangement joins TRBV20-1 to TRBJ2-7; 10 bases line up with TRBD2. CDR1 and CDR2 (germline): DFQATT, SNEGSKA (reference sequence). The CDR3 is 14 amino acids. The junction had 3 bases not matched to a gene; V was cut back by 1 base and J by 3 bases. The CDR3 sequence: CSARVASGSYEQYF. In nucleotides, the CDR3 is TGCAGTGCTAGAGTGGCTAGCGGGAGCTACGAGCAGTACTTC.

In this sample, this clonotype turned up a few times. V and J are TRBV6-4 and TRBJ2-1, with 9 bases fitting TRBD2. After removal of 10 bases from V and 6 bases from J, the junction contained 19 bases not matched to a gene. Germline values: CDR1 MRHNA, CDR2 SNTAGT. The CDR3 sequence is 17 residues long. This CDR3 is CAIRWDRDFSGSNEQFF. CDR3 bases: TGTGCCATCCGCTGGGACAGAGACTTTAGCGGGAGCAATGAGCAGTTCTTC.

The chain is built from TRBV6-1 and TRBJ1-1; the match to TRBD1 covers 7 bases. The CDR3 consists of 14 residues. Germline V gene sequence: CDR1 MNHNS, CDR2 SASEGT. J was trimmed by 9 bases and V by 7 bases; bases with no gene match: 14. The CDR3 DNA sequence: TGTGCCAGCATCCCCCTCCGGGACAGCCCTAAAGCTTTCTTT. Its protein product is CASIPLRDSPKAFF.

The gene calls are TRBV24-1 and TRBJ2-1, with 11 bases matching TRBD2. Trimming cost V 5 bases and J 2 bases; bases outside gene matches: 10. The CDR3 has 18 amino acids. Germline V CDR1 and CDR2: KGHDR, SFDVKD. The CDR3 region has the DNA TGTGCCACCAGTGGCCGTAGACTAGCGGGATCTACCTACAATGAGCAGTTCTTC. Amino acids: CATSGRRLAGSTYNEQFF.

The chain links TRBV3-1 to TRBJ2-7; no reliable D call. With 1 base removed from V and 4 bases from J, the gap between germline ends came to 11 bases. Germline V CDR1 and CDR2: LGHDT, YNNKEL (reference sequence). The CDR3 extends over 14 amino acids. CDR3 DNA: TGTGCCAGCAGCCAAGGATCGGGCCCTTACGAGCAGTACTTC. Translation: CASSQGSGPYEQYF.

The CDR3 nucleotides read TGCGCCAGCAGCGGGGGGATCAGCACCGGGGAGCTGTTTTTT. This sequence encodes CASSGGISTGELFF. The chain is built from TRBV5-1 and TRBJ2-2, with D perhaps TRBD2 (6 bases). The length of the CDR3 is 14 residues. V dropped 4 bases and J dropped 4 bases, with 11 bases sitting between them. Germline loops: CDR1 SGHRS, CDR2 YFSETQ.

This clonotype was counted only a few times. The chain has TRBV6-5 and TRBJ2-7, with 10 bases identical to TRBD2. The CDR3 is made up of 14 amino acids. Unmatched junction bases numbered 4, after V lost 2 bases and J lost 6 bases. Germline V CDR1 and CDR2: MNHEY, SVGAGI. For the CDR3, the DNA is TGTGCCAGCAGTTACCTGTCTAGCGGGAGCGAGCAGTACTTC. Amino acid sequence: CASSYLSSGSEQYF.

The chain uses TRBV5-1 and TRBJ1-2, with D unclear. There are 13 residues in the CDR3. CDR1 SGHRS and CDR2 YFSETQ come from the germline V gene. V was trimmed by 6 bases and J by 2 bases, leaving 11 bases between them. In DNA, the CDR3 is TGCGCCAGCACTATCGACAACAACTATGGCTACACCTTC. Its translation: CASTIDNNYGYTF.

This clonotype has at least ten counts. The CDR3 loop reads CASTSGTGVTYEQYF. The DNA of the CDR3 is TGTGCCAGCACCTCCGGGACAGGGGTAACCTACGAGCAGTACTTC. This chain joins TRBV7-8 and TRBJ2-7; TRBD1 aligns across 10 bases. V lost 7 bases and J lost 2; bases outside the gene matches: 8. The V gene's germline CDR1 is SGHVS and CDR2 FQNEAQ. This CDR3 is built from 15 residues.

The V and J genes are TRBV15 and TRBJ2-2; tentatively, D is TRBD2 (6 bases). CDR1 and CDR2 (germline): LNHNV, YYDKDF (reference sequence). The V end was cut by 0 bases, the J end by 4 bases, with 15 bases between. The CDR3 extends over 17 amino acids. The CDR3 sequence is CATSRDRRGVGTGELFF. In DNA, the CDR3 is TGTGCCACCAGCAGAGATCGGCGGGGAGTTGGCACCGGGGAGCTGTTTTTT. Drawing the rest from reference TRBV15 and TRBJ2-2, the complete variable domain is DAMVIQNPRYQVTQFGKPVTLSCSQTLNHNVMYWYQQKSSQAPKLLFHYYDKDFNNEADTPDNFQSRRPNTSFCFLDIRSPGLGDTAMYLCATSRDRRGVGTGELFFGEGSRLTVL.

This chain uses TRBV7-8 with TRBJ1-5, with D unclear. V lost 1 base and J lost 2, with 9 bases in between. The CDR3 length is 15 residues. Germline V gene lookup returns CDR1 SGHVS and CDR2 FQNEAQ. CDR3 loop: CASSLGLSGNQPQHF. Here the CDR3 DNA reads TGTGCCAGCAGCTTAGGACTGAGCGGCAATCAGCCCCAGCATTTT.

This clonotype was detected a few times. This chain joins TRBV2 and TRBJ2-7; the D call may be TRBD1 or TRBD2 (5 bases each). This CDR3 has 14 residues. Germline values: CDR1 SNHLY, CDR2 FYNNEI. V gave up 10 bases and J gave up 0 bases, with 16 bases separating them. CDR3 in amino acids: CATGAVLSSYEQYF. The CDR3 coding sequence is TGTGCCACCGGGGCGGTATTAAGCTCCTACGAGCAGTACTTC.

V usage is TRBV12-3 or TRBV12-4 and J usage is TRBJ2-7, with unresolved D. There are 14 residues in the CDR3. The V end lost 3 bases, the J end lost 5 bases, and 14 bases lay between the germline ends. The CDR3 sequence is CASSFSIQFHEQYF. CDR3 nucleotide sequence: TGTGCCAGCAGTTTCTCCATACAGTTCCACGAGCAGTACTTC.

The J gene is TRBJ1-5, the V gene TRBV2; 9 nucleotides match TRBD1. Trimming removed 5 bases from V and 7 bases from J; junction bases left unmatched: 3. The CDR3 extends over 13 amino acids. Germline CDR1 and CDR2: SNHLY and FYNNEI. CDR3 sequence: CASSPQGAQPQHF. CDR3 coding DNA: TGTGCCAGCAGTCCACAGGGGGCGCAGCCCCAGCATTTT.